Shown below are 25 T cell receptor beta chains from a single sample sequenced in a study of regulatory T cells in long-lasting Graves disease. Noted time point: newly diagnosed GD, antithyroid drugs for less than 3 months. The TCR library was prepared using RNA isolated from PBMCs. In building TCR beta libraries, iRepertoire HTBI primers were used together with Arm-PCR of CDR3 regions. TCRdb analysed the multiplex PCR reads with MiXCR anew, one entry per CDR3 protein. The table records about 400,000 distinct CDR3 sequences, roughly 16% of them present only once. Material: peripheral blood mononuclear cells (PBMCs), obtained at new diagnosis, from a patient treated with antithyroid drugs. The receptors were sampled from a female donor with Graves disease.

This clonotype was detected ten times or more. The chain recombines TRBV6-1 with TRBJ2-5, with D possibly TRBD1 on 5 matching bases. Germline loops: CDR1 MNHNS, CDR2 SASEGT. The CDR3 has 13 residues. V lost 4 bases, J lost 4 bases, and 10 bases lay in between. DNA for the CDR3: TGTGCCAGCAGTGGCAGGGCCTTAGAGACCCAGTACTTC. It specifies CASSGRALETQYF.

The CDR3 coding sequence is TGTGCCAGCAGTTTGCTCGGCGGGAATAGCAATCAGCCCCAGCATTTT. Amino acid sequence: CASSLLGGNSNQPQHF. The chain employs TRBV12-3 or TRBV12-4 and TRBJ1-5; D uncertain. V was cut by 3 bases and J by 0 bases, with 12 bases left in between. The CDR3 spans 16 residues.

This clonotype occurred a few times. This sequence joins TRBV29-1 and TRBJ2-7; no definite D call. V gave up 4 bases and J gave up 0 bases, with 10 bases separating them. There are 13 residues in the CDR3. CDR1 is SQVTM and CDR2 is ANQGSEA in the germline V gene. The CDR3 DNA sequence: TGCAGCGTTGTAGGCCGGTACTCCTACGAGCAGTACTTC. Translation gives CSVVGRYSYEQYF.

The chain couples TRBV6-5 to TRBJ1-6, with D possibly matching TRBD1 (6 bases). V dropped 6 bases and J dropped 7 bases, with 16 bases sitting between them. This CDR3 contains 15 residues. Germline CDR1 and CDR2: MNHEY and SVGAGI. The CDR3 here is CASRYREGVNSPLHF. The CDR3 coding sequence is TGTGCCAGCAGGTACAGGGAAGGGGTCAATTCACCCCTCCACTTT.

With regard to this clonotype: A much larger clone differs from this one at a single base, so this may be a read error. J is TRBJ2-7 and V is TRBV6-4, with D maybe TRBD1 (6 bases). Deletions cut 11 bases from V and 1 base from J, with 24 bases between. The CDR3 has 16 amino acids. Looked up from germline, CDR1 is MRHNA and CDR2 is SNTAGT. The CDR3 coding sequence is TGTGCCGGCACCCTCTCCAGGGACAACCCGTCCTACGAGCAGTACTTC. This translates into CAGTLSRDNPSYEQYF.

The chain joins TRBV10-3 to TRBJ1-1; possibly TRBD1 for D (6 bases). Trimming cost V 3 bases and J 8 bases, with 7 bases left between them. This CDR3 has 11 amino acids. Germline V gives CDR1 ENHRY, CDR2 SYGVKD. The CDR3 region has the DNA TGTGCCATCAGTGAAGGGACAGAAGCTTTCTTT. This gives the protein CAISEGTEAFF.

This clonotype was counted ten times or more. As DNA, the CDR3 is TGTGCCAGCAGTAATTTGGGCACTGAAGCTTTCTTT. It translates to CASSNLGTEAFF. The chain combines TRBV2 with TRBJ1-1, with D uncertain. The germline V and J ends were trimmed by 5 bases and 4 bases, with 8 bases remaining between them. CDR1 SNHLY and CDR2 FYNNEI come from the germline V gene. The CDR3 sequence is 12 residues long.

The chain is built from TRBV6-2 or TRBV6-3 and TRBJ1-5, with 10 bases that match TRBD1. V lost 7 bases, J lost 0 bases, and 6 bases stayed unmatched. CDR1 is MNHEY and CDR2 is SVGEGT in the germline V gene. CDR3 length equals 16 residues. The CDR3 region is CASIRDRGYSNQPQHF. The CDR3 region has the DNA TGTGCCAGCATTCGGGACAGGGGCTATAGCAATCAGCCCCAGCATTTT.

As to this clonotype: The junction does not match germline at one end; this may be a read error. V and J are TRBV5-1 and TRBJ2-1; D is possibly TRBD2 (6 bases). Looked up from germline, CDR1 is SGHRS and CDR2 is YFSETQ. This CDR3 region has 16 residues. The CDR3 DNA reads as TGCGCCAGCAGCTTTGTACCAATGGGAGGAGACAATGAGCAGCTCTTC. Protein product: CASSFVPMGGDNEQLF.

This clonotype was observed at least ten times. This chain's CDR3 is CASSFYLAEYEQYF. CDR3 bases: TGTGCCAGCAGCTTTTACCTAGCGGAATACGAGCAGTACTTC. J is TRBJ2-7 and V is TRBV7-2; the match to TRBD2 covers 7 bases. Germline CDR1 is SGHTA and CDR2 is FQGNSA. CDR3 size: 14 residues. The V segment lost 3 bases and the J segment 4 bases; nucleotides outside the gene matches: 6. The variable domain in full, with the rest retrieved from reference TRBV7-2 and TRBJ2-7, is GAGVSQSPSNKVTEKGKDVELRCDPISGHTALYWYRQSLGQGLEFLIYFQGNSAPDKSGLPSDRFSAERTGGSVSTLTIQRTQQEDSAVYLCASSFYLAEYEQYFGPGTRLTVT.

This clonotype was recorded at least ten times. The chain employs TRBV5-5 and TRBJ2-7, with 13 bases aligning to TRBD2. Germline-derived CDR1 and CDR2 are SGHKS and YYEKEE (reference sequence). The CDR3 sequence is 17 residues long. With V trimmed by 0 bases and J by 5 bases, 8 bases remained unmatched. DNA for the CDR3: TGTGCCAGCAGCTTGGGGAGGTGGACTAGCGGGAGAGACGAGCAGTACTTC. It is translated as CASSLGRWTSGRDEQYF.

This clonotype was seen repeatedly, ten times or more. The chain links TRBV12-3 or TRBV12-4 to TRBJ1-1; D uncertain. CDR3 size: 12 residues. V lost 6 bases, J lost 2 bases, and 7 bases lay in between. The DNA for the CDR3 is TGTGCCAGCAGACACAGAAACACTGAAGCTTTCTTT. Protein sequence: CASRHRNTEAFF.

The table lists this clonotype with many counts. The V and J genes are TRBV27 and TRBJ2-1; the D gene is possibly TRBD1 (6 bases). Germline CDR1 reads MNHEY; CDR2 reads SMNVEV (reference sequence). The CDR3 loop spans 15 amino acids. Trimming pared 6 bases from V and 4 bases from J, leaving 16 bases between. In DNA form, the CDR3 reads TGTGCCAGCAGACTAGGTGGGGGCCCGTACAATGAGCAGTTCTTC. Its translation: CASRLGGGPYNEQFF.

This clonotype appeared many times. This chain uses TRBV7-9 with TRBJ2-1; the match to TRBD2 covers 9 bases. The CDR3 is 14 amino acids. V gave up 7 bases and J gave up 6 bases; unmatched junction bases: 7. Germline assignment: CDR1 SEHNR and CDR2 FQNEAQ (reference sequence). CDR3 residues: CASMGGRAVNEQFF. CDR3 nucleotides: TGTGCCAGCATGGGCGGGAGGGCCGTCAATGAGCAGTTCTTC. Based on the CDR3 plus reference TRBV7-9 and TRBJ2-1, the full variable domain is DTGVSQNPRHKITKRGQNVTFRCDPISEHNRLYWYRQTLGQGPEFLTYFQNEAQLEKSRLLSDRFSAERPKGSFSTLEIQRTEQGDSAMYLCASMGGRAVNEQFFGPGTRLTVL.

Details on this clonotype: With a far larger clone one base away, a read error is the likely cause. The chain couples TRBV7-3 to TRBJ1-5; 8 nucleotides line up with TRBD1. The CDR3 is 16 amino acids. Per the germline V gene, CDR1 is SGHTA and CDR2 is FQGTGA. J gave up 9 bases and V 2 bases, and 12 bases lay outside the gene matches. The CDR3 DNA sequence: TGTGCCAGCAGCTTATTTCCCAGGGGGCGATATCCGCCCCAGCATTTT. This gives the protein CASSLFPRGRYPPQHF.

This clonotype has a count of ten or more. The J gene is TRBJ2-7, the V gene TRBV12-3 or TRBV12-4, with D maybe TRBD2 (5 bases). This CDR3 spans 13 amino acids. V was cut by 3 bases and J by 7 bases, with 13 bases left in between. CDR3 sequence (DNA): TGTGCCAGCAGTTTGGTCCCGTCGGGAGAGCAGTACTTC. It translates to CASSLVPSGEQYF.

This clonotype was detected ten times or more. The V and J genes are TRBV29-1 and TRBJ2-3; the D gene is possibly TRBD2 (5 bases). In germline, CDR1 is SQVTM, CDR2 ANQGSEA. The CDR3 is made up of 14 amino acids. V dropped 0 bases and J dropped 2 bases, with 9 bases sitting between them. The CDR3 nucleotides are TGCAGCGTTGAAGATTCGGGGTACACAGATACGCAGTATTTT. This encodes CSVEDSGYTDTQYF.

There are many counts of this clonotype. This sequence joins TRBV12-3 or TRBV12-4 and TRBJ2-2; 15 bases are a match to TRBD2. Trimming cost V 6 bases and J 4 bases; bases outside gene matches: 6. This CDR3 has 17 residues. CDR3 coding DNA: TGTGCCAGCAGACCTGGACTAGCGGGAGGGAGCACCGGGGAGCTGTTTTTT. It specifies CASRPGLAGGSTGELFF.

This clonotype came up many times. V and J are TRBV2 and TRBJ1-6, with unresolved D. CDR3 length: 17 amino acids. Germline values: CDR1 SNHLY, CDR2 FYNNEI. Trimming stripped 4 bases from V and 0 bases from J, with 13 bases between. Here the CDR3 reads CASSVEEGSSYNSPLHF. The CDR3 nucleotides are TGTGCCAGCAGTGTCGAGGAAGGAAGCTCCTATAATTCACCCCTCCACTTT.

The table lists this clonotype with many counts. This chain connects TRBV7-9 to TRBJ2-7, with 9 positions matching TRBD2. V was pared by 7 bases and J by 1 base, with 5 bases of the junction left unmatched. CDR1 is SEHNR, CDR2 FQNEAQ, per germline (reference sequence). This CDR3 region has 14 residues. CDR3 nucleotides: TGTGCCAGCAAGGAGACTAGCGGATCCTACGAGCAGTACTTC. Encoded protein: CASKETSGSYEQYF.

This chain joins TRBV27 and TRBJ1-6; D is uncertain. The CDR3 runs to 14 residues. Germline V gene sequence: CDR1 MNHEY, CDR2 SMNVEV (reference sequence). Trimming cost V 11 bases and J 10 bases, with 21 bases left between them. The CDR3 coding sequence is TGTGCCGGCCGGGATCTCCCTTGGGTCTCACCCCTCCACTTT. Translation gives CAGRDLPWVSPLHF.

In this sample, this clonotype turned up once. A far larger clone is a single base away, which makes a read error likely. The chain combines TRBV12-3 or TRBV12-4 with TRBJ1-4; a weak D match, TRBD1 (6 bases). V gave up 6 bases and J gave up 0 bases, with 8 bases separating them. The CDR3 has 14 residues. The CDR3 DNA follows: TGTGCCAGCAGGAGACAGGCAACTAATGAAAAACTGTTTTTT. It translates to CASRRQATNEKLFF.

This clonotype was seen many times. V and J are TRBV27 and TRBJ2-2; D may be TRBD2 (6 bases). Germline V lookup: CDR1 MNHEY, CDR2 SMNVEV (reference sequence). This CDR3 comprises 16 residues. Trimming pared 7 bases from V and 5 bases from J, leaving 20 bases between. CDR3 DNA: TGTGCCAGCAAGCCGGGGGATTTGCTCAATACCGGGGAGCTGTTTTTT. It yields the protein CASKPGDLLNTGELFF.

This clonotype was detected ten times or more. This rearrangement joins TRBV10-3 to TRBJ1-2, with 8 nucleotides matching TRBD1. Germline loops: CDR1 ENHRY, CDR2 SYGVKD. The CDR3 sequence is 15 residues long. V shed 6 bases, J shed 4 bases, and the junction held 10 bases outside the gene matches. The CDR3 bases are TGTGCCATCAGCCTGGACAGGGTTCCTTTCTATGGCTACACCTTC. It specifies CAISLDRVPFYGYTF.

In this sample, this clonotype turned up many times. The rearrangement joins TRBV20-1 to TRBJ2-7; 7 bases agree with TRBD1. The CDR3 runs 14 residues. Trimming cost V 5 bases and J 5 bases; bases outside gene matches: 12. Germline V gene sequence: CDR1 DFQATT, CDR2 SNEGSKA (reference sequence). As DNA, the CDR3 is TGCAGTGCTGCACCACCGACAGGGTTCAACGAGCAGTACTTC. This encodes CSAAPPTGFNEQYF.